The present T cell receptor (beta chain) was sequenced within a study of technical replicates of blood from a few donors. Clones were sequenced by immunoSEQ multiplex PCR, and TCRdb holds only the in-frame ones, with some missing. The sample has tens of thousands of clones, 95% to 98% seen once. The CDR3 extends over 12 amino acids. In germline, CDR1 is SGDLS, CDR2 YYNGEE. V lost 0 bases, J lost 4 bases, and 4 bases lay in between. Source material: T cells isolated from PBMCs. The receptor comes from a human donor in good health. This chain links TRBV9 with TRBJ1-2, with D unresolved. CDR3 protein: CASSVASYGYTF. CDR3 sequence (DNA): TGTGCCAGCAGCGTAGCCTCCTATGGCTACACCTTC.